Listed below are T cell receptor beta chains from one sample, sequenced in a study of metastatic and nonmetastatic thyroid tumors. TCRdb re-clonotyped the PCR reads via MiXCR. Of about 12,000 clones in the sample, about 12% were seen once. The sample taken for sequencing was blood. The source of these receptors is a female donor with papillary thyroid cancer or a benign thyroid nodule (not recorded which). Some clones in this sample may be carry-over from other donors' samples. Each CDR3 is given with its conserved first and last residue. A D gene is named only where the DNA matches it firmly. Rows give clone size only sometimes, using once, few, many, or a class for an expanded clone.

j_call clone_size v_call d_call cdr3_aa cdr3_nt
TRBJ2-2 many TRBV20-1 TRBD1 CSAMTGGSNTGELFF TGCAGTGCTATGACAGGGGGTTCGAACACCGGGGAGCTGTTTTTT
TRBJ1-1 many TRBV5-1 . CASSSLTGHTEAFF TGCGCCAGCAGCTCCTTGACAGGCCACACTGAAGCTTTCTTT
TRBJ2-1 many TRBV19 TRBD2 CASSTIAGGTYNEQFF TGTGCCAGTAGTACGATAGCGGGAGGCACCTACAATGAGCAGTTCTTC
TRBJ2-1 few TRBV7-3 . CASGLEDSYNEQFF TGTGCCAGCGGCTTAGAAGACTCCTACAATGAGCAGTTCTTC
TRBJ2-3 many TRBV19 . CASTQNIEGTDTQYF TGTGCCAGTACCCAGAATATCGAAGGCACAGATACGCAGTATTTT
TRBJ2-3 many TRBV5-1 . CASSLFEGRSDTQYF TGCGCCAGCAGCTTGTTCGAGGGCCGCTCAGATACGCAGTATTTT
TRBJ2-7 many TRBV20-1 . CSARKRASSYEQYF TGCAGTGCTAGGAAAAGGGCGAGCTCCTACGAGCAGTACTTC
TRBJ2-1 few TRBV20-1 TRBD2 CSASSGETSLFF TGCAGTGCTAGCAGCGGGGAAACTAGTTTGTTCTTC
TRBJ1-2 . TRBV6-1 TRBD1 CASSAGQAYGYTF TGCGCCAGCAGTGCCGGACAGGCCTATGGCTACACCTTC
TRBJ1-2 many TRBV2 . CASNPGTSGYTF TGTGCCAGCAACCCCGGGACGTCGGGCTACACCTTC